This T cell receptor beta chain was observed in a study of cytomegalovirus exposure and HLA in healthy donors. The CDR3 loop spans 17 amino acids. Germline lookup yields CDR1 SGHAT and CDR2 FQDESV (reference sequence). The V end lost 5 bases, the J end lost 6 bases, and 23 bases lay between the germline ends. This clone was observed a single time. Amplification used 60 Vbeta primers and 13 Jbeta primers. TCRdb's copy holds only in-frame clones and misses some; the assay was immunoSEQ multiplex PCR. The data hold tens of thousands of clones, with 81% observed a single time. The V call is TRBV11-1, the J call TRBJ2-4; D possibly corresponds to TRBD2 (6 bases). Sequencing was performed on PBMCs. This receptor was taken from a woman aged 25 to 39 in good health and CMV-seronegative. In DNA, the CDR3 is TGTGCCAGCAGCCCTCCTCGGTTCAGCCCCGGGGGAAACATTCAGTACTTC. Residues: CASSPPRFSPGGNIQYF.